This TCR beta chain was identified in a study of blood T cell repertoires in COVID-19. This CDR3 comprises 17 residues. CDR1 SGHRS and CDR2 YFSETQ come from the germline V gene. Losses at the gene ends were 1 base for V and 8 bases for J; bases not matched to a gene: 10. Assay used: immunoSEQ multiplex PCR; TCRdb lists only in-frame clones, some missing. The sample contains under 300,000 clones, roughly 86% of which appear only once. The TCR comes from an elderly man with acute or convalescent COVID-19. The genes are TRBV5-1 and TRBJ2-1, with TRBD2 matching 12 bases. The sample comprised peripheral blood. This CDR3 reads CASSLTLAGGPFDEQFF. CDR3 DNA sequence: TGCGCCAGCAGCTTGACGCTAGCGGGAGGGCCTTTCGATGAGCAGTTCTTC.